The rows below give T cell receptor beta chains drawn from one sample of a study of Ad26.COV2.S vaccination and SARS-CoV-2 variants. Repertoires were generated with immunoSEQ multiplex PCR, while TCRdb's copy carries only in-frame clones and drops some. The sample contains roughly 400,000 clones, over 75% of which appear only once. The sequenced sample was peripheral blood, obtained in a trial of Ad26.COV2.S vaccine versus placebo. These receptor sequences come from a person between 18 and 65 years old who received the Ad26.COV2.S COVID-19 vaccine or a placebo. CDR3s include the opening cysteine and the closing phenylalanine or tryptophan. Each record gives: V gene, J gene, D gene, clone size, CDR3 protein, CDR3 DNA. D genes are given only for firm matches. Rows give clone size only sometimes, using once, few, many, or a class for an expanded clone.

TRBV28	TRBJ2-4	TRBD1	.	CASSSLGQGALKNIQYF	TGTGCCAGCAGTTCCCTTGGACAGGGGGCCTTGAAAAACATTCAGTACTTC
TRBV28	TRBJ2-5	TRBD1	.	CASSQGVGGTQYF	TGTGCCAGCAGTCAGGGGGTTGGGGGGACCCAGTACTTC
TRBV27	TRBJ2-5	TRBD2	once	CASKQAGGPAETQYF	TGTGCCAGCAAGCAAGCGGGAGGGCCTGCCGAGACCCAGTACTTC
TRBV24-1	TRBJ1-2	.	.	CATSDPQGRYGYTF	TGTGCCACCAGTGATCCCCAGGGTCGGTATGGCTACACCTTC
TRBV27	TRBJ1-2	.	few	CASSLFPDSYGYTF	TGTGCCAGCAGTTTATTTCCCGACTCTTATGGCTACACCTTC
TRBV6-2/TRBV6-3	TRBJ2-5	TRBD1	.	CASSHNSRTGNWQETQYF	TGTGCCAGCAGTCACAACTCACGGACAGGGAATTGGCAAGAGACCCAGTACTTC
TRBV4-1	TRBJ2-2	TRBD2	.	CASSQGAGSGELFF	TGCGCCAGCAGCCAAGGAGCGGGGTCCGGGGAGCTGTTTTTT
TRBV7-2	TRBJ1-1	.	once	CASSLVFRSTEAFF	TGTGCCAGCAGCTTAGTGTTTCGGAGTACTGAAGCTTTCTTT
TRBV5-6	TRBJ1-4	TRBD1	.	CASSLGQGNEKLFF	TGTGCCAGCAGCTTAGGACAGGGGAATGAAAAACTGTTTTTT
TRBV2	TRBJ2-7	.	.	CASSGQLYEQYF	TGTGCCAGCAGCGGACAGCTCTACGAGCAGTACTTC
TRBV11-3	TRBJ2-1	.	.	CASSLGTTVLNEQFF	TGTGCCAGCAGCTTAGGGACTACGGTCCTTAATGAGCAGTTCTTC
TRBV28	TRBJ1-6	.	.	CASGTIYNSPLHF	TGTGCCAGCGGAACTATCTATAATTCACCCCTCCACTTT
TRBV9	TRBJ2-1	.	once	CASSAGLSYNEQFF	TGTGCCAGCAGCGCGGGACTTTCCTACAATGAGCAGTTCTTC
TRBV18	TRBJ1-6	.	few	CASSEDSYNSPLHF	TGTGCCAGCTCAGAGGACAGCTATAATTCACCCCTCCACTTT
TRBV18	TRBJ1-2	.	.	CASSPKGDYYGYTF	TGTGCCAGCTCACCAAAGGGGGATTACTATGGCTACACCTTC
TRBV7-2	TRBJ2-7	TRBD1	once	CASSLVGQGDYEQYF	TGTGCCAGCAGCTTAGTGGGGCAGGGGGACTACGAGCAGTACTTC
TRBV6-5	TRBJ1-6	.	.	CASSPSGGGSPLHF	TGTGCCAGCAGCCCCTCGGGGGGCGGCTCACCCCTCCACTTT
TRBV6-2/TRBV6-3	TRBJ2-1	.	once	CASSRAGARSYNEQFF	TGTGCCAGCAGTAGGGCGGGCGCTCGCTCCTACAATGAGCAGTTCTTC
TRBV7-3	TRBJ2-1	TRBD2	.	CASSLSSGRANEQFF	TGTGCCAGCAGCCTATCTAGCGGGAGGGCCAATGAGCAGTTCTTC
TRBV11-3	TRBJ2-5	.	.	CASNVGVEETQYF	TGTGCCAGCAATGTGGGGGTGGAAGAGACCCAGTACTTC
TRBV6-5	TRBJ2-2	.	.	CASITQGWAGELFF	TGTGCCAGCATAACCCAGGGTTGGGCCGGGGAGCTGTTTTTT
TRBV5-1	TRBJ2-7	.	.	CASSFQGTYEQYF	TGCGCCAGCAGCTTCCAGGGGACCTACGAGCAGTACTTC
TRBV24-1	TRBJ2-7	.	.	CATSEGAGAYEQYF	TGTGCCACCAGTGAGGGGGCAGGGGCCTACGAGCAGTACTTC
TRBV3-1/TRBV3-2	TRBJ2-7	.	.	CASSLGAGSSYEQYF	TGTGCCAGCAGCCTAGGTGCCGGTAGCTCCTACGAGCAGTACTTC
TRBV10-3	TRBJ1-3	TRBD1	.	CATRDSAVTGNTIYF	TGTGCCACCAGGGACAGCGCCGTTACTGGAAACACCATATATTTT
TRBV5-4	TRBJ1-6	.	.	CASSLGGRGAKSPLHF	TGTGCCAGCAGCTTGGGTGGGAGAGGGGCCAAATCACCCCTCCACTTT
TRBV24-1	TRBJ2-1	TRBD2	.	CATSDRLAAYNEQFF	TGTGCCACCAGTGATCGTCTAGCGGCCTACAATGAGCAGTTCTTC
TRBV7-6	TRBJ2-7	.	once	CASSPSGSRYEQYF	TGTGCCAGCAGTCCAAGCGGGTCTCGCTACGAGCAGTACTTC
TRBV27	TRBJ2-1	.	.	CASSLAEGGAVYNEQFF	TGTGCCAGCAGTTTAGCGGAGGGAGGAGCGGTCTACAATGAGCAGTTCTTC
TRBV30	TRBJ1-2	TRBD1	.	CAWSPPPGGGYGYTF	TGTGCCTGGAGTCCTCCTCCAGGGGGTGGCTATGGCTACACCTTC
TRBV12-5	TRBJ2-5	TRBD1	.	CASGGTAIQETQYF	TGTGCTAGTGGGGGGACAGCGATACAAGAGACCCAGTACTTC
TRBV20-1	TRBJ2-5	TRBD2	.	CSASTLAASRTQYF	TGCAGTGCTAGTACTCTAGCGGCCTCTAGAACCCAGTACTTC
TRBV6-2/TRBV6-3	TRBJ2-7	.	few	CASSLLSYEQYF	TGTGCCAGCAGTCTTCTTTCCTACGAGCAGTACTTC